One and the same sample provided the 18 T cell receptor beta chains below, sequenced in a study of blood T cell repertoires in COVID-19. Assay: immunoSEQ multiplex PCR; the TCRdb copy retains only in-frame clones and omits some. The sample holds roughly 250,000 clones, about 93% seen once. The sample taken for sequencing was PBMCs or T cells enriched from blood (not recorded which). The receptors derive from a woman aged 18-29 years who had recovered from COVID-19.

V is TRBV6-8 and J is TRBJ2-1; 8 nucleotides match TRBD1. V shed 2 bases, J shed 7 bases, and the junction held 25 bases outside the gene matches. CDR1 MNHGY and CDR2 SAAAGT come from the germline V gene. The CDR3 loop spans 21 amino acids. In DNA form, the CDR3 reads TGTGCCAGCAGTTACACCCCCCCGGGACAGGTACCTCCGGGGTGGGTGAATGAGCAGTTCTTC. Translated, it gives CASSYTPPGQVPPGWVNEQFF.

This clone was picked up a small number of times. The rearrangement joins TRBV7-6 to TRBJ1-2; 9 bases fit TRBD1. V gave up 0 bases and J gave up 8 bases; unmatched junction bases: 13. The germline V gene has CDR1 SGHVS and CDR2 FNYEAQ. The CDR3 consists of 17 residues. The DNA for the CDR3 is TGTGCCAGCAGCTTAGCGGTCGCGGGACAGGGAGGGGAAGGCTACACCTTC. Protein: CASSLAVAGQGGEGYTF.

The chain is built from TRBV12-2 and TRBJ2-1; the table's D call, TRBD1, has no DNA check behind it. TRBV12-2 is given as a pseudogene. The CDR3 is 12 residues long. This chain's CDR3 is CASRSSDNEQFF. Written as DNA, the CDR3 is TGTGCAAGTCGCTCATCAGACAATGAGCAGTTCTTC.

The chain links TRBV2 to TRBJ2-3; D is possibly TRBD2 (5 bases). The CDR3 consists of 12 residues. Trimming took 6 bases from V and 4 from J, leaving 8 bases between them. Germline V gives CDR1 SNHLY, CDR2 FYNNEI. The chain's CDR3 is CASSPEADTQYF. DNA for the CDR3: TGTGCCAGCAGCCCGGAGGCAGATACGCAGTATTTT.

The chain combines TRBV5-1 with TRBJ2-7; 15 nucleotides match TRBD2. The CDR3 is 18 amino acids. CDR1 is SGHRS and CDR2 is YFSETQ in the germline V gene. After removal of 4 bases from V and 5 bases from J, the junction contained 13 bases not matched to a gene. The CDR3 DNA follows: TGCGCCAGCAGCCCCGTTACCGGACTAGCGGGAGGGCCCCACGAGCAGTACTTC. The encoded protein is CASSPVTGLAGGPHEQYF.

The CDR3 nucleotides are TGTGCCAGCAGCTTACAAGGGACAGGGAACGTCTATTCCAATCAGCCCCAGCATTTT. Amino acid sequence: CASSLQGTGNVYSNQPQHF. The gene calls are TRBV7-2 and TRBJ1-5; 9 nucleotides line up with TRBD1. Germline V lookup: CDR1 SGHTA, CDR2 FQGNSA. V lost 2 bases, J lost 3 bases, and 14 bases stayed unmatched. This CDR3 has 19 amino acids.

The CDR3 protein is CASSLPNRVNEQYF. The CDR3 nucleotides read TGTGCCAGCAGTTTGCCAAACAGGGTTAACGAGCAGTACTTC. This sequence joins TRBV28 and TRBJ2-7, with D tentatively TRBD1 (6 bases). V lost 3 bases and J lost 5, with 14 bases in between. The CDR3 consists of 14 residues. Per the germline V gene, CDR1 is MDHEN and CDR2 is SYDVKM.

J is TRBJ1-2 and V is TRBV5-5; a possible D gene is TRBD1 (5 bases). Germline loops: CDR1 SGHKS, CDR2 YYEKEE (reference sequence). Trimming took 0 bases from V and 6 from J, leaving 18 bases between them. This CDR3 is 16 amino acids long. The CDR3, as DNA: TGTGCCAGCAGCTTGGGCGTACACTCAGGGCTGGATGGCTACACCTTC. Its translation: CASSLGVHSGLDGYTF. Variable domain in full (rest from reference TRBV5-5 and TRBJ1-2): DAGVTQSPTHLIKTRGQQVTLRCSPISGHKSVSWYQQVLGQGPQFIFQYYEKEERGRGNFPDRFSARQFPNYSSELNVNALLLGDSALYLCASSLGVHSGLDGYTFGSGTRLTVV.

The V gene is TRBV9, the J gene TRBJ1-2; possibly TRBD1 for D (6 bases). V dropped 3 bases and J dropped 5 bases, with 8 bases sitting between them. The germline gives CDR1 SGDLS, CDR2 YYNGEE. This CDR3 region has 12 residues. The CDR3 here is CASSGTGYGYTF. In DNA form, the CDR3 reads TGTGCCAGCAGCGGTACAGGGTATGGCTACACCTTC.

This chain uses TRBV2 with TRBJ1-5; 8 bases agree with TRBD1. The CDR3 length is 14 residues. Trimming took 6 bases from V and 9 from J; bases not matched to a gene: 10. Per the germline V gene, CDR1 is SNHLY and CDR2 is FYNNEI. The CDR3 nucleotides are TGTGCCAGCAGCCGGACAGGGTTCTGGGGGCCCCAGCATTTT. This translates into CASSRTGFWGPQHF. Looking up the rest from reference TRBV2 and TRBJ1-5 gives the full variable domain: EPEVTQTPSHQVTQMGQEVILRCVPISNHLYFYWYRQILGQKVEFLVSFYNNEISEKSEIFDDQFSVERPDGSNFTLKIRSTKLEDSAMYFCASSRTGFWGPQHFGDGTRLSIL.

This chain connects TRBV2 to TRBJ2-5; maybe TRBD1 (6 bases). The CDR3 loop spans 14 amino acids. Germline V gene data show CDR1 as SNHLY and CDR2 as FYNNEI. The V end was cut by 4 bases, the J end by 0 bases, with 9 bases between. CDR3 in amino acids: CASSGRDNQETQYF. CDR3 in DNA: TGTGCCAGCAGTGGCCGGGACAACCAAGAGACCCAGTACTTC. The variable domain in full, with the rest retrieved from reference TRBV2 and TRBJ2-5, is EPEVTQTPSHQVTQMGQEVILRCVPISNHLYFYWYRQILGQKVEFLVSFYNNEISEKSEIFDDQFSVERPDGSNFTLKIRSTKLEDSAMYFCASSGRDNQETQYFGPGTRLLVL.

The CDR3 region is CASSFSGKSYEQYF. The CDR3 coding sequence is TGTGCCAGCAGCTTTAGCGGGAAATCCTACGAGCAGTACTTC. The rearrangement links TRBV11-2 to TRBJ2-7; 8 bases agree with TRBD2. Germline V lookup: CDR1 SGHAT, CDR2 FQNNGV. With V trimmed by 3 bases and J by 1 base, 2 bases remained unmatched. CDR3 size: 14 residues.

The chain is built from TRBV29-1 and TRBJ1-2; 10 positions agree with TRBD1. There are 15 residues in the CDR3. Trimming at V came to 8 bases and at J to 1 base, leaving 10 bases not matched to a gene. CDR1 and CDR2 (germline): SQVTM, ANQGSEA. This chain's CDR3 is CSSDRGPTDNYGYTF. The CDR3 DNA sequence: TGCAGCTCTGACAGGGGGCCGACTGATAACTATGGCTACACCTTC.

The rearrangement uses TRBV6-5 and TRBJ2-2; 7 bases agree with TRBD2. This CDR3 has 15 amino acids. The V gene end was trimmed by 5 bases and the J gene end by 0 bases; junction bases not matched to a gene: 3. Germline lookup yields CDR1 MNHEY and CDR2 SVGAGI. CDR3 bases: TGTGCCAGCAGTAAGGGACTAACGAACACCGGGGAGCTGTTTTTT. It translates to CASSKGLTNTGELFF.

The genes are TRBV5-1 and TRBJ2-5; 9 positions agree with TRBD2. Trimming cost V 6 bases and J 5 bases; bases outside gene matches: 11. CDR3 length: 15 residues. Germline-derived CDR1 and CDR2 are SGHRS and YFSETQ. This chain's CDR3 is CASNLAGALGETQYF. The DNA of the CDR3 is TGCGCCAGCAACTTAGCGGGAGCCCTCGGGGAGACCCAGTACTTC.

The J gene is TRBJ2-3, the V gene TRBV28; 10 nucleotides match TRBD1. The CDR3 has 16 amino acids. CDR1 MDHEN and CDR2 SYDVKM come from the germline V gene. V lost 6 bases to trimming and J lost 0 bases; unmatched junction nucleotides: 6. The CDR3: CASSRMGQGSTDTQYF. For the CDR3, the DNA is TGTGCCAGCAGCCGTATGGGACAGGGGAGCACAGATACGCAGTATTTT.

The genes are TRBV6-2 or TRBV6-3 and TRBJ1-2; D is unclear. Trimming stripped 0 bases from V and 0 bases from J, with 8 bases between. The length of the CDR3 is 15 residues. Germline values: CDR1 MNHEY, CDR2 SVGEGT. CDR3 region: CASSYSGGPNYGYTF. Here the CDR3 DNA reads TGTGCCAGCAGTTACTCGGGAGGGCCTAACTATGGCTACACCTTC.

The chain's CDR3 is CASRLPGQGANEKLFF. The DNA for the CDR3 is TGTGCCAGTAGACTTCCGGGACAGGGCGCTAATGAAAAACTGTTTTTT. The chain is built from TRBV19 and TRBJ1-4; 9 bases line up with TRBD1. Losses at the gene ends were 6 bases for V and 3 bases for J; bases not matched to a gene: 8. The germline CDR1 and CDR2 sequences are LNHDA and SQIVND (reference sequence). This CDR3 spans 16 amino acids.